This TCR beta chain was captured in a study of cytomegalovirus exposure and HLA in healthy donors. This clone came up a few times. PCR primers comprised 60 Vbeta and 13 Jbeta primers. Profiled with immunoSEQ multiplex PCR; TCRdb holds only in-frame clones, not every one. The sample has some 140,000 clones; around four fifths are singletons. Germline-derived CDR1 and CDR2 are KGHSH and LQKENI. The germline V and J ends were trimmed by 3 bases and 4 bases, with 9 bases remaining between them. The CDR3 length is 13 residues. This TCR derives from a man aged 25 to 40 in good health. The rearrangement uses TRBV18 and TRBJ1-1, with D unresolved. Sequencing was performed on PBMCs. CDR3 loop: CASSPRRGTEAFF. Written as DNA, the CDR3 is TGTGCCAGCTCACCGCGACGAGGCACTGAAGCTTTCTTT. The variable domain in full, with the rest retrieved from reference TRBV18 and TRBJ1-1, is NAGVMQNPRHLVRRRGQEARLRCSPMKGHSHVYWYRQLPEEGLKFMVYLQKENIIDESGMPKERFSAEFPKEGPSILRIQQVVRGDSAAYFCASSPRRGTEAFFGQGTRLTVV.